This TCR beta chain is drawn from a study of beta chain features in type 1 diabetes. The V gene's germline CDR1 is SGHTA and CDR2 FQGNSA. Losses at the gene ends were 5 bases for V and 0 bases for J; bases not matched to a gene: 4. The CDR3 sequence is 14 residues long. On this clone: Its antigen is not identified.

General study results and limits: Researchers report that Type 1 diabetes patients had moderately but significantly shorter TCRB CDR3s across all four CD4+ subsets.

The investigators reverse transcribed all of the isolated RNA, so they sequenced expressed TCRB transcripts. This table comes from immunoSEQ multiplex PCR, and its TCRdb copy is limited to in-frame clones, with some not included. In the table there are some 640,000 clones, roughly an eighth of which are singletons. The chain carries TRBV7-2 and TRBJ2-7, with 7 nucleotides matching TRBD1. The sequence was obtained from a man aged 18 to 29 with type 1 diabetes. Sequencing was carried out using naive CD4+ T cells from blood. CDR3 sequence (DNA): TGTGCCAGCAGCCCGACAGGGAACTCCTACGAGCAGTACTTC. Amino acids: CASSPTGNSYEQYF.